The rows below give T cell receptor beta chains drawn from one sample of a study of PD-L1 blockade in urothelial cancer. The method was immunoSEQ multiplex PCR; TCRdb's version includes in-frame clones alone and lacks a portion of them. The sample shows 30,000 or so clones, roughly nine tenths of them seen only once. Sequences were derived from PBMCs, sampled around atezolizumab (anti-PD-L1) treatment. These receptors were taken from a man of 80 years or more with urothelial cancer. Both conserved end residues are part of each CDR3. The order of the fields is CDR3 protein, CDR3 DNA, J gene, clone size, D gene, V gene. A D gene is named only where the DNA matches it firmly. A row's size may be missing; if present it is once, few, many or a size class.

CDR3aa: CASSLGTGGVRTDTQYF
CDR3nt: TGTGCCAGCAGTTTGGGGACAGGGGGCGTTAGAACAGATACGCAGTATTTT
j_gene: TRBJ2-3
abundance: -
d_gene: TRBD1
v_gene: TRBV27

CDR3aa: CASSLTSGSSNEQFF
CDR3nt: TGTGCCAGCAGCTTAACTAGCGGGAGTTCAAATGAGCAGTTCTTC
j_gene: TRBJ2-1
abundance: -
d_gene: TRBD2
v_gene: TRBV7-9

CDR3aa: CSVRSASSSYNEQFF
CDR3nt: TGCAGCGTTCGATCGGCTAGCTCCTCCTACAATGAGCAGTTCTTC
j_gene: TRBJ2-1
abundance: -
d_gene: -
v_gene: TRBV29-1

CDR3aa: CASSLEAGRNTIYF
CDR3nt: TGCGCCAGCAGCTTGGAGGCAGGGAGAAACACCATATATTTT
j_gene: TRBJ1-3
abundance: -
d_gene: -
v_gene: TRBV5-1

CDR3aa: CASSFDTGELFF
CDR3nt: TGTGCCAGCAGCTTCGACACCGGGGAGCTGTTTTTT
j_gene: TRBJ2-2
abundance: few
d_gene: -
v_gene: TRBV5-4

CDR3aa: CASSSSGRTDTQYF
CDR3nt: TGTGCCAGCAGCTCCAGCGGGAGGACAGATACGCAGTATTTT
j_gene: TRBJ2-3
abundance: -
d_gene: TRBD2
v_gene: TRBV7-8

CDR3aa: CSVTLGTETQYF
CDR3nt: TGCAGCGTTACACTCGGGACTGAGACCCAGTACTTC
j_gene: TRBJ2-5
abundance: -
d_gene: -
v_gene: TRBV29-1

CDR3aa: CASTSGQGYGEQFF
CDR3nt: TGTGCCAGCACATCGGGACAGGGGTACGGTGAGCAGTTCTTC
j_gene: TRBJ2-1
abundance: -
d_gene: TRBD1
v_gene: TRBV4-2

CDR3aa: CASSVGGEPYEQYF
CDR3nt: TGTGCCAGCAGCGTAGGGGGGGAACCCTACGAGCAGTACTTC
j_gene: TRBJ2-7
abundance: -
d_gene: -
v_gene: TRBV9

CDR3aa: CASSLHRVGEQYF
CDR3nt: TGTGCCAGCAGCCTGCACAGGGTTGGCGAGCAGTACTTC
j_gene: TRBJ2-7
abundance: -
d_gene: -
v_gene: TRBV7-2

CDR3aa: CASSSRVGQPDNEQFF
CDR3nt: TGTGCCAGCAGCTCCAGGGTTGGGCAACCGGACAATGAGCAGTTCTTC
j_gene: TRBJ2-1
abundance: medium-sized
d_gene: -
v_gene: TRBV11-2

CDR3aa: CASSLSGTGGGEQFF
CDR3nt: TGTGCCAGCAGTTTGTCCGGGACAGGGGGCGGTGAGCAGTTCTTC
j_gene: TRBJ2-1
abundance: -
d_gene: TRBD1
v_gene: TRBV27

CDR3aa: CASVYNLGAAKNIQYF
CDR3nt: TGTGCCAGCGTTTATAATCTGGGGGCAGCCAAAAACATTCAGTACTTC
j_gene: TRBJ2-4
abundance: -
d_gene: -
v_gene: TRBV5-6

CDR3aa: CASRNRDSEQYF
CDR3nt: TGTGCCAGCAGGAACCGTGACAGCGAGCAGTACTTC
j_gene: TRBJ2-7
abundance: -
d_gene: -
v_gene: TRBV25-1

CDR3aa: CASSTTGVRETQYF
CDR3nt: TGTGCCAGTAGTACTACAGGGGTCCGGGAGACCCAGTACTTC
j_gene: TRBJ2-5
abundance: -
d_gene: TRBD1
v_gene: TRBV19

CDR3aa: CASSTSGAYNEQFF
CDR3nt: TGTGCCAGTAGTACTAGCGGTGCCTACAATGAGCAGTTCTTC
j_gene: TRBJ2-1
abundance: -
d_gene: TRBD2
v_gene: TRBV19

CDR3aa: CASSSGTGGQETQYF
CDR3nt: TGTGCCAGCAGCTCTGGGACAGGGGGACAAGAGACCCAGTACTTC
j_gene: TRBJ2-5
abundance: -
d_gene: TRBD1
v_gene: TRBV27

CDR3aa: CASSPGLAGVKEQYF
CDR3nt: TGTGCCAGCAGCCCGGGACTAGCGGGAGTTAAGGAGCAGTACTTC
j_gene: TRBJ2-7
abundance: -
d_gene: TRBD2
v_gene: TRBV11-3

CDR3aa: CASSLRRGDTEAFF
CDR3nt: TGTGCCAGCAGCTTACGGCGGGGGGACACTGAAGCTTTCTTT
j_gene: TRBJ1-1
abundance: -
d_gene: -
v_gene: TRBV7-2

CDR3aa: CSVPVADTQYF
CDR3nt: TGCAGCGTGCCCGTAGCAGATACGCAGTATTTT
j_gene: TRBJ2-3
abundance: -
d_gene: -
v_gene: TRBV29-1

CDR3aa: CASREAGVTGEQYF
CDR3nt: TGTGCCAGTAGGGAGGCGGGGGTGACGGGGGAGCAGTACTTC
j_gene: TRBJ2-7
abundance: -
d_gene: TRBD2
v_gene: TRBV19

CDR3aa: CAWSRGGMSNQPQHF
CDR3nt: TGTGCCTGGAGTAGGGGGGGTATGAGCAATCAGCCCCAGCATTTT
j_gene: TRBJ1-5
abundance: -
d_gene: -
v_gene: TRBV30

CDR3aa: CASSESLELNEKLFF
CDR3nt: TGTGCCAGCAGTGAATCGCTAGAGCTAAATGAAAAACTGTTTTTT
j_gene: TRBJ1-4
abundance: -
d_gene: -
v_gene: TRBV6-1

CDR3aa: CASSDSAGSYNEQFF
CDR3nt: TGTGCCAGCAGTGACTCAGCGGGCTCCTACAATGAGCAGTTCTTC
j_gene: TRBJ2-1
abundance: -
d_gene: -
v_gene: TRBV6-4

CDR3aa: CASSYRGPNEKLFF
CDR3nt: TGTGCCAGTAGTTACAGGGGACCTAATGAAAAACTGTTTTTT
j_gene: TRBJ1-4
abundance: -
d_gene: TRBD1
v_gene: TRBV19

CDR3aa: CASSFQGLAGQSSYNEQFF
CDR3nt: TGTGCCAGTAGTTTTCAAGGGCTAGCGGGGCAGAGCTCCTACAATGAGCAGTTCTTC
j_gene: TRBJ2-1
abundance: -
d_gene: TRBD2
v_gene: TRBV19

CDR3aa: CASSDALRLTEAFF
CDR3nt: TGTGCCAGCAGTGATGCATTGAGGCTCACTGAAGCTTTCTTT
j_gene: TRBJ1-1
abundance: -
d_gene: -
v_gene: TRBV2

CDR3aa: CASSLFDEQYF
CDR3nt: TGTGCCAGCAGTTTATTCGACGAGCAGTACTTC
j_gene: TRBJ2-7
abundance: -
d_gene: -
v_gene: TRBV28

CDR3aa: CASSPPGQPQHF
CDR3nt: TGTGCCAGCAGCCCCCCAGGACAGCCCCAGCATTTT
j_gene: TRBJ1-5
abundance: -
d_gene: -
v_gene: TRBV7-2

CDR3aa: CASSSGTGGQETQYF
CDR3nt: TGTGCCAGCAGCTCTGGGACAGGCGGTCAAGAGACCCAGTACTTC
j_gene: TRBJ2-5
abundance: -
d_gene: TRBD1
v_gene: TRBV7-9

CDR3aa: CSADRLAGANEQFF
CDR3nt: TGCAGCGCTGACCGACTAGCGGGAGCGAATGAGCAGTTCTTC
j_gene: TRBJ2-1
abundance: -
d_gene: TRBD2
v_gene: TRBV29-1

CDR3aa: CASSMGTGGGRNEKLFF
CDR3nt: TGTGCCAGTAGTATGGGGACAGGGGGCGGAAGAAATGAAAAACTGTTTTTT
j_gene: TRBJ1-4
abundance: -
d_gene: TRBD1
v_gene: TRBV19

CDR3aa: CASSFQRSSYEQYF
CDR3nt: TGTGCCAGCAGTTTTCAGCGGAGCTCCTACGAGCAGTACTTC
j_gene: TRBJ2-7
abundance: -
d_gene: -
v_gene: TRBV27

CDR3aa: CASSPQWAYSSGANVLTF
CDR3nt: TGTGCCAGCAGCCCTCAATGGGCATACAGCTCTGGGGCCAACGTCCTGACTTTC
j_gene: TRBJ2-6
abundance: -
d_gene: -
v_gene: TRBV7-9

CDR3aa: CASSRQGAAKNIQYF
CDR3nt: TGTGCCAGTAGTAGACAGGGGGCGGCCAAAAACATTCAGTACTTC
j_gene: TRBJ2-4
abundance: -
d_gene: TRBD1
v_gene: TRBV19

CDR3aa: CASSLGVQGAGEAFF
CDR3nt: TGCGCCAGCAGCTTGGGGGTACAGGGGGCAGGCGAAGCTTTCTTT
j_gene: TRBJ1-1
abundance: few
d_gene: TRBD1
v_gene: TRBV5-1

CDR3aa: CASSRGQGTEAFF
CDR3nt: TGTGCCAGCAGCCGGGGACAGGGGACTGAAGCTTTCTTT
j_gene: TRBJ1-1
abundance: -
d_gene: TRBD1
v_gene: TRBV5-4

CDR3aa: CAWSNSGRPYEQFF
CDR3nt: TGTGCCTGGAGTAATAGCGGGAGGCCATATGAGCAGTTCTTC
j_gene: TRBJ2-1
abundance: -
d_gene: TRBD2
v_gene: TRBV30

CDR3aa: CASSNSGNEQFF
CDR3nt: TGCGCCAGCAGTAACTCGGGCAATGAGCAGTTCTTC
j_gene: TRBJ2-1
abundance: once
d_gene: -
v_gene: TRBV5-1

CDR3aa: CASSARQGARTEAFF
CDR3nt: TGTGCCAGCAGTGCAAGACAGGGGGCGCGAACGGAAGCTTTCTTT
j_gene: TRBJ1-1
abundance: once
d_gene: TRBD1
v_gene: TRBV6-5

CDR3aa: CASSPGTGETQYF
CDR3nt: TGTGCCAGCTCACCAGGGACAGGCGAGACCCAGTACTTC
j_gene: TRBJ2-5
abundance: -
d_gene: TRBD1
v_gene: TRBV18

CDR3aa: CASTSAGEYEQYF
CDR3nt: TGTGCCAGCACCTCAGCGGGGGAATACGAGCAGTACTTC
j_gene: TRBJ2-7
abundance: -
d_gene: TRBD2
v_gene: TRBV6-5

CDR3aa: CASSDRTGGLRSYNEQFF
CDR3nt: TGTGCCAGCAGCGACCGGACAGGGGGCTTAAGGTCCTACAATGAGCAGTTCTTC
j_gene: TRBJ2-1
abundance: -
d_gene: TRBD1
v_gene: TRBV9